The 21 T cell receptor beta chains given below trace back to one sample, sequenced in a study of blood T cell repertoires in COVID-19. Here immunoSEQ multiplex PCR was the method, and the copy in TCRdb shows in-frame clones only, minus some. The sample records some 140,000 clones, roughly 85% being singletons. Sequencing was carried out using peripheral blood. Receptors originate from a man aged 60 to 69 with acute or convalescent COVID-19.

This chain joins TRBV7-2 and TRBJ2-1; TRBD2 matches at 13 bases. This CDR3 has 17 residues. The V gene's germline CDR1 is SGHTA and CDR2 FQGNSA. Trimming cost V 6 bases and J 0 bases; bases outside gene matches: 5. CDR3 sequence reads: CASRLAGGRSSYNEQFF. The CDR3 nucleotides read TGTGCCAGCAGACTAGCGGGAGGGCGGAGCTCCTACAATGAGCAGTTCTTC.

The rearrangement uses TRBV18 and TRBJ2-5; 10 bases line up with TRBD2. This CDR3 has 16 residues. The V segment lost 6 bases and the J segment 1 base; nucleotides outside the gene matches: 8. Germline assignment: CDR1 KGHSH and CDR2 LQKENI. The CDR3 nucleotides are TGTGCCAGCTCCCCTAGCGGGAGCGCGCTCCAAGAGACCCAGTACTTC. Translated, it gives CASSPSGSALQETQYF.

The chain joins TRBV19 to TRBJ2-6; 9 bases map to TRBD1. Germline V gene data show CDR1 as LNHDA and CDR2 as SQIVND (reference sequence). This CDR3 comprises 17 residues. The ends lost 4 bases at V and 2 bases at J; junction bases unmatched: 6. The CDR3 here is CASSTGQGNAGANVLTF. Written as DNA, the CDR3 is TGTGCCAGTAGTACCGGACAGGGGAACGCTGGGGCCAACGTCCTGACTTTC.

The chain joins TRBV9 to TRBJ2-3, with 13 bases fitting TRBD2. The V segment lost 5 bases and the J segment 4 bases; nucleotides outside the gene matches: 7. Germline V gene lookup returns CDR1 SGDLS and CDR2 YYNGEE. The CDR3 runs 16 residues. Here the CDR3 reads CASSRTSGSLPDTQYF. The CDR3 DNA reads TGTGCCAGCAGTCGGACTAGCGGGAGTCTGCCAGATACGCAGTATTTT.

V and J are TRBV4-2 and TRBJ2-5; D is unresolved. The CDR3 is 16 residues long. V lost 1 base and J lost 1, with 13 bases in between. Germline V gene data show CDR1 as LGHNA and CDR2 as YNFKEQ. The CDR3 reads CASSQGLSGAQETQYF. The CDR3 DNA follows: TGTGCCAGCAGCCAAGGACTCAGTGGAGCCCAAGAGACCCAGTACTTC.

The rearrangement joins TRBV7-2 to TRBJ1-2, with a weak D call TRBD1 (6 bases). Germline CDR1 is SGHTA and CDR2 is FQGNSA. V lost 5 bases, J lost 2 bases, and 15 bases lay in between. The CDR3 sequence is 15 residues long. CDR3 in DNA: TGTGCCAGCAGCCCCATCGGACAGATAAACTATGGCTACACCTTC. This gives the protein CASSPIGQINYGYTF.

The genes are TRBV19 and TRBJ2-1; TRBD2 is a possible D gene (6 bases). Germline V gene sequence: CDR1 LNHDA, CDR2 SQIVND (reference sequence). Deletions cut 8 bases from V and 6 bases from J, with 17 bases between. The CDR3 runs to 14 residues. The CDR3 spells CASSRDSLSNEQFF. The CDR3 DNA reads as TGTGCCAGTTCAAGGGACTCACTGAGCAATGAGCAGTTCTTC. The whole variable domain, filled in from reference TRBV19 and TRBJ2-1, reads DGGITQSPKYLFRKEGQNVTLSCEQNLNHDAMYWYRQDPGQGLRLIYYSQIVNDFQKGDIAEGYSVSREKKESFPLTVTSAQKNPTAFYLCASSRDSLSNEQFFGPGTRLTVL.

The chain links TRBV7-9 to TRBJ2-1; 10 bases align to TRBD2. V trimming: 4 bases; J trimming: 8 bases; junction bases outside the gene matches: 5. Germline CDR1 is SEHNR and CDR2 is FQNEAQ (reference sequence). The CDR3 runs to 14 residues. In nucleotides, the CDR3 is TGTGCCAGCAGCTCCCCCGGGACTAGCGATGAGCAGTTCTTC. Its translation: CASSSPGTSDEQFF.

The chain employs TRBV3-1 (or the pseudogene TRBV3-2) and TRBJ1-3; the match to TRBD1 covers 9 bases. This CDR3 contains 15 residues. Germline CDR1 is LGHDT and CDR2 is YNNKEL (reference sequence). J was trimmed by 3 bases and V by 6 bases; bases with no gene match: 6. The CDR3 loop is CASSETGGDGNTIYF. CDR3 nucleotides: TGTGCCAGCAGTGAGACAGGGGGTGATGGAAACACCATATATTTT.

This chain connects TRBV10-3 to TRBJ2-7; TRBD1 agrees at 11 bases. The CDR3 has 15 amino acids. Per germline, CDR1 ENHRY and CDR2 SYGVKD. Trimming at V came to 3 bases and at J to 5 bases, leaving 6 bases not matched to a gene. The CDR3 loop reads CAISDRRTGGDEQYF. The DNA of the CDR3 is TGTGCCATCAGTGATAGAAGGACAGGGGGCGACGAGCAGTACTTC.

The chain recombines TRBV6-5 with TRBJ2-5; TRBD1 agrees at 7 bases. The CDR3 extends over 14 amino acids. Germline CDR1 is MNHEY and CDR2 is SVGAGI. V was pared by 6 bases and J by 1 base, with 5 bases of the junction left unmatched. CDR3 protein: CASRAGTAQETQYF. Here the CDR3 DNA reads TGTGCCAGCAGAGCCGGGACAGCCCAAGAGACCCAGTACTTC.

The chain carries TRBV6-6 and TRBJ2-3; D perhaps matches TRBD2 (6 bases). Looked up from germline, CDR1 is MNHNY and CDR2 is SVGAGI (reference sequence). This CDR3 region has 17 residues. The V end was cut by 5 bases, the J end by 7 bases, with 25 bases between. The CDR3 DNA reads as TGTGCCAGCAGTCAAACCTTGTGGGGGTCCAGCGGGCATACGCAGTATTTT. It codes for CASSQTLWGSSGHTQYF.

This clone was found a few times. V gene TRBV3-1 (or the pseudogene TRBV3-2) combines with J gene TRBJ2-5; 9 bases map to TRBD1. The V and J ends lost 4 bases and 3 bases, in that order; junction bases with no gene match: 0. Germline V gene sequence: CDR1 LGHDT, CDR2 YNNKEL (reference sequence). This CDR3 contains 13 residues. The CDR3 spells CASSRDREETQYF. The DNA of the CDR3 is TGTGCCAGCAGCCGGGACAGGGAAGAGACCCAGTACTTC.

This clone was seen a handful of times. The gene calls are TRBV29-1 and TRBJ2-7; D gene uncertain. Germline V gene sequence: CDR1 SQVTM, CDR2 ANQGSEA. The CDR3 spans 12 residues. V gave up 6 bases and J gave up 5 bases, with 14 bases separating them. The CDR3 is CSVTVTVDEQYF. The CDR3 DNA is TGCAGCGTCACCGTCACAGTCGACGAGCAGTACTTC.

V is TRBV3-1 (or the pseudogene TRBV3-2) and J is TRBJ1-4; D unresolved. V was cut by 0 bases and J by 0 bases, with 23 bases left in between. The CDR3 contains 21 residues. Germline V gene data show CDR1 as LGHDT and CDR2 as YNNKEL (reference sequence). The CDR3 bases are TGTGCCAGCAGCCAAGACTTCCGGGGTCCTAGAAACCCGTCAACTAATGAAAAACTGTTTTTT. Translating it yields CASSQDFRGPRNPSTNEKLFF.

The chain employs TRBV7-8 and TRBJ2-3, with 13 bases fitting TRBD2. The V and J ends lost 5 bases and 4 bases, in that order; junction bases with no gene match: 6. The CDR3 sequence is 16 residues long. Germline CDR1 and CDR2: SGHVS and FQNEAQ. CDR3 residues: CASSLGLAGFSDTQYF. The CDR3 nucleotides read TGTGCCAGCAGCCTGGGACTAGCGGGATTCTCAGATACGCAGTATTTT.

The chain employs TRBV6-2 or TRBV6-3 and TRBJ1-2, with no clear D. Germline CDR1 MNHEY, CDR2 SVGEGT. The CDR3 contains 14 residues. V was cut by 1 base and J by 2 bases, with 8 bases left in between. The CDR3 region is CASSYWPSNYGYTF. The CDR3, as DNA: TGTGCCAGCAGTTACTGGCCCTCAAACTATGGCTACACCTTC.

The V and J genes are TRBV5-6 and TRBJ2-1, with D possibly being TRBD2 (5 bases). Germline V gene sequence: CDR1 SGHDT, CDR2 YYEEEE. The V end was cut by 4 bases, the J end by 1 base, with 12 bases between. The CDR3 consists of 15 residues. CDR3 loop: CASSRKAGSYNEQFF. The CDR3 nucleotides are TGTGCCAGCAGCCGGAAGGCGGGTTCCTACAATGAGCAGTTCTTC.

The chain recombines TRBV27 with TRBJ2-3; a weak D match, TRBD1 (5 bases). The germline CDR1 and CDR2 sequences are MNHEY and SMNVEV (reference sequence). V was clipped by 3 bases and J by 3 bases, with 16 bases between them. The CDR3 totals 16 residues. This chain's CDR3 is CASSLSWGSGTDTQYF. CDR3 DNA sequence: TGTGCCAGCAGTTTGTCGTGGGGATCAGGGACAGATACGCAGTATTTT.

The chain combines TRBV18 with TRBJ2-5; TRBD2 might be the D (5 bases). The V gene's germline CDR1 is KGHSH and CDR2 LQKENI. The CDR3 sequence is 14 residues long. The V end was cut by 0 bases, the J end by 5 bases, with 10 bases between. CDR3 sequence (DNA): TGTGCCAGCTCACCACCAGGAGGAAGGGAGACCCAGTACTTC. Translated, it gives CASSPPGGRETQYF. Filled out from reference TRBV18 and TRBJ2-5, the complete variable domain reads NAGVMQNPRHLVRRRGQEARLRCSPMKGHSHVYWYRQLPEEGLKFMVYLQKENIIDESGMPKERFSAEFPKEGPSILRIQQVVRGDSAAYFCASSPPGGRETQYFGPGTRLLVL.

This clone showed up just once. V and J are TRBV27 and TRBJ2-4; D call uncertain. The CDR3 loop spans 14 amino acids. The germline V and J ends were trimmed by 5 bases and 5 bases, with 13 bases remaining between them. Germline V gene sequence: CDR1 MNHEY, CDR2 SMNVEV (reference sequence). The CDR3 nucleotides are TGTGCCAGCAGTCCCTGGGCAGGTCAAAACATTCAGTACTTC. Translation: CASSPWAGQNIQYF.